This TCR beta chain was sequenced in a study of cytomegalovirus exposure and HLA in healthy donors. Produced via immunoSEQ multiplex PCR; TCRdb's table is partial and in-frame only. The profile shows about 98,000 clones, approximately 84% of them singletons. Germline CDR1 is SGHTA and CDR2 is FQGTGA. Trimming took 4 bases from V and 7 from J; bases not matched to a gene: 9. The CDR3 contains 15 residues. V usage is TRBV7-3 and J usage is TRBJ2-1; TRBD1 agrees at 8 bases. Material for sequencing was PBMCs. The source is a man aged 18 to 29 in good health and CMV-seropositive. CDR3 amino acids: CASSYRQGRVNEQFF. CDR3 DNA sequence: TGTGCCAGCAGCTACCGACAGGGGCGTGTAAATGAGCAGTTCTTC.